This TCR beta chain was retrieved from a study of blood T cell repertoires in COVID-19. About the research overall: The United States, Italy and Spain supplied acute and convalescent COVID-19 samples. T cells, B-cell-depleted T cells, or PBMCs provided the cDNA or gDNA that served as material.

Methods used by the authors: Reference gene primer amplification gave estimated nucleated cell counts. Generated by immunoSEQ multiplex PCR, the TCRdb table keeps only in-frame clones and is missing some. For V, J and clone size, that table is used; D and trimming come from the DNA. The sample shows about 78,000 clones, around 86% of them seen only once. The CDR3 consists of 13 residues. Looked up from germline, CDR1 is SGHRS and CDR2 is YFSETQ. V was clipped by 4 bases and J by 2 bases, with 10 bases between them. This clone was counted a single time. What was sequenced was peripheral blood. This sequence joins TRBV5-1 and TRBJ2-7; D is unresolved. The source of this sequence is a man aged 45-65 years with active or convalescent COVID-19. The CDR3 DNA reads TGCGCCAGCAGCCTCCCGAGGCCCTACGAGCAGTACGTC. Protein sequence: CASSLPRPYEQYV.